These 26 T cell receptor beta chains came from one sample sequenced in a study of response to subunit inactivated influenza vaccine. TCRdb used MiXCR to reprocess the RT-PCR reads, holding one entry per CDR3 protein. The sample contains roughly 500,000 distinct CDR3 sequences, roughly 23% of which appear only once. These data were likewise used in another study, on T cells expressing NK-cell markers. That report adds: What made the TCR beta cDNA was 5'RACE template switching with UMIs.

Here the sequenced sample was CD4+ T cells sorted from PBMCs, taken approximately 12 days after vaccination. These receptors were collected from a man aged 45-60 years who received an inactivated influenza vaccine.

This clonotype was counted between two and nine times. The rearrangement links TRBV3-1 to TRBJ1-2; D perhaps matches TRBD1 (5 bases). CDR1 is LGHDT and CDR2 is YNNKEL in the germline V gene (reference sequence). This CDR3 contains 14 residues. V dropped 2 bases and J dropped 4 bases, with 11 bases sitting between them. CDR3 protein: CASSQPGRTYGYTF. Here the CDR3 DNA reads TGTGCCAGCAGCCAACCAGGGAGGACCTATGGCTACACCTTC.

The genes are TRBV20-1 and TRBJ1-2; TRBD1 matches 7 bases. V gave up 1 base and J gave up 7 bases; unmatched junction bases: 9. Germline assignment: CDR1 DFQATT and CDR2 SNEGSKA (reference sequence). The CDR3 length is 14 residues. The CDR3 DNA reads TGCAGTGCTAGAGGGGACAGAGAAACTGGTGGCTACACCTTC. This codes for CSARGDRETGGYTF.

This clonotype has more than one count but fewer than ten. V is TRBV15 and J is TRBJ1-6; tentatively, D is TRBD1 (6 bases). This CDR3 comprises 17 residues. Trimming removed 0 bases at V and 3 bases at J, with 12 bases between. CDR1 is LNHNV, CDR2 YYDKDF, per germline (reference sequence). CDR3 amino acids: CATSRDGRTVYNSPLHF. The DNA of the CDR3 is TGTGCCACCAGCAGAGATGGTCGGACAGTCTATAATTCACCCCTCCACTTT. Variable domain in full (rest from reference TRBV15 and TRBJ1-6): DAMVIQNPRYQVTQFGKPVTLSCSQTLNHNVMYWYQQKSSQAPKLLFHYYDKDFNNEADTPDNFQSRRPNTSFCFLDIRSPGLGDTAMYLCATSRDGRTVYNSPLHFGNGTRLTVT.

In this sample, this clonotype turned up many times. The chain joins TRBV7-2 to TRBJ2-1, with 11 bases identical to TRBD2. Trimming removed 4 bases from V and 3 bases from J; junction bases left unmatched: 5. The germline CDR1 and CDR2 sequences are SGHTA and FQGNSA. The CDR3 contains 16 residues. This CDR3 reads CASSSLAGAHYNEQFF. In DNA form, the CDR3 reads TGTGCCAGCAGCTCACTAGCGGGGGCGCACTACAATGAGCAGTTCTTC.

The rearrangement uses TRBV5-1 and TRBJ2-7; the D gene is possibly TRBD1 (6 bases). V gave up 4 bases and J gave up 4 bases, with 15 bases separating them. Per the germline V gene, CDR1 is SGHRS and CDR2 is YFSETQ. The length of the CDR3 is 14 residues. The CDR3 DNA is TGCGCCAGCAGCCGTCAGGGGTACCCTTACGAGCAGTACTTC. Protein: CASSRQGYPYEQYF.

Concerning this clonotype itself: A read error may explain this, as a much larger clone is one base away. The chain combines TRBV5-1 with TRBJ2-4; TRBD2 agrees at 13 bases. Germline CDR1 is SGHRS and CDR2 is YFSETQ. The CDR3 consists of 18 residues. The CDR3 region is CASSTGLAGYLAKKIQYF. The CDR3 region has the DNA TGCGCCAGCAGCACGGGACTAGCGGGGTACCTAGCCAAAAAAATTCAGTACTTC.

The V and J genes are TRBV6-2 or TRBV6-3 and TRBJ2-1, with 9 bases lining up with TRBD2. The germline CDR1 and CDR2 sequences are MNHEY and SVGEGT. The CDR3 extends over 16 amino acids. The trim removed 6 bases at V and 3 bases at J, leaving 9 bases unmatched. The DNA of the CDR3 is TGTGCCAGCAGAATACGGGCGGGGGGGCGCTACAATGAGCAGTTCTTC. It specifies CASRIRAGGRYNEQFF.

This chain uses TRBV10-2 with TRBJ1-1, with 7 nucleotides matching TRBD1. V shed 3 bases and J 1 base; nucleotides not matched to a gene: 14. The CDR3 consists of 18 residues. The germline CDR1 and CDR2 sequences are WSHSY and SAAADI. The CDR3 is CASSDLRRGLTGNTEAFF. In nucleotides, the CDR3 is TGCGCCAGCAGTGACTTGAGGAGGGGGCTAACAGGGAACACTGAAGCTTTCTTT.

In this sample, this clonotype turned up many times. DNA of the CDR3: TGTGCCAGCAGCTTATCACAGAGCTCTGGAAACACCATATATTTT. It is translated as CASSLSQSSGNTIYF. The chain employs TRBV7-9 and TRBJ1-3; D unclear. V was cut by 2 bases and J by 0 bases, with 8 bases left in between. Germline V gene data show CDR1 as SEHNR and CDR2 as FQNEAQ (reference sequence). The CDR3 has 15 residues.

This clonotype was detected only a few times. The genes are TRBV20-1 and TRBJ1-3; maybe TRBD1 (5 bases). The V end lost 3 bases, the J end lost 4 bases, and 13 bases lay between the germline ends. The CDR3 has 14 residues. The germline gives CDR1 DFQATT, CDR2 SNEGSKA (reference sequence). The CDR3 DNA reads TGCAGTGCTAGTGCCAGGGTAAAGGGAAACACCATATATTTT. This sequence encodes CSASARVKGNTIYF.

This clonotype showed up just a few times. J is TRBJ2-2 and V is TRBV5-1; TRBD1 matches at 8 bases. The CDR3 is 15 amino acids. Germline V gene data show CDR1 as SGHRS and CDR2 as YFSETQ. After removal of 0 bases from V and 4 bases from J, the junction contained 2 bases not matched to a gene. The CDR3 protein is CASSLDRGSTGELFF. CDR3 bases: TGCGCCAGCAGCTTGGACAGGGGGAGCACCGGGGAGCTGTTTTTT.

This clonotype occurred a few times. The J gene is TRBJ1-1, the V gene TRBV6-5; no definite D call. This CDR3 spans 15 amino acids. The V and J ends lost 2 bases and 0 bases respectively, with 10 bases between them. From germline, CDR1 is MNHEY and CDR2 SVGAGI. The CDR3 sequence is CASSYGAVMNTEAFF. CDR3 sequence (DNA): TGTGCCAGCAGTTACGGCGCAGTAATGAACACTGAAGCTTTCTTT.

V usage is TRBV5-1 and J usage is TRBJ1-2, with a possible D match to TRBD1 (5 bases). The CDR3 is 13 amino acids. Per the germline V gene, CDR1 is SGHRS and CDR2 is YFSETQ. Trimming shortened V by 3 bases and J by 7 bases, and 13 bases separated the two germline ends. The CDR3 here is CASSSGGVSGYTF. CDR3 coding DNA: TGCGCCAGCAGCTCCGGGGGGGTGTCTGGCTACACCTTC.

This clonotype has at least ten counts. V is TRBV3-1 and J is TRBJ2-3; unclear D gene. Looked up from germline, CDR1 is LGHDT and CDR2 is YNNKEL (reference sequence). Trimming stripped 1 base from V and 4 bases from J, with 6 bases between. The CDR3 runs 13 residues. CDR3 region: CASSQGGADTQYF. The CDR3 nucleotides are TGTGCCAGCAGCCAAGGTGGCGCAGATACGCAGTATTTT.

V gene TRBV7-9 combines with J gene TRBJ1-2; D remains unclear. This CDR3 is 16 amino acids long. Germline V lookup: CDR1 SEHNR, CDR2 FQNEAQ (reference sequence). Deletions cut 6 bases from V and 0 bases from J, with 17 bases between. The CDR3 nucleotides are TGTGCCAGCAGTACGAGCCGAACAGTAGCTAACTATGGCTACACCTTC. Amino acids: CASSTSRTVANYGYTF.

This clonotype was detected only a few times. The CDR3 DNA follows: TGCAGTGCTAGCTTCCCTAGCTCCTACAATGAGCAGTTCTTC. Translation gives CSASFPSSYNEQFF. The chain joins TRBV20-1 to TRBJ2-1; D is uncertain. Germline V gene sequence: CDR1 DFQATT, CDR2 SNEGSKA (reference sequence). The length of the CDR3 is 14 residues. Trimming shortened V by 3 bases and J by 0 bases, and 9 bases separated the two germline ends.

The rearrangement links TRBV20-1 to TRBJ2-7, with 7 nucleotides matching TRBD2. J lost 3 bases, V lost 5 bases, and 4 bases had no gene match. CDR1 and CDR2 from the germline V gene are DFQATT and SNEGSKA (reference sequence). There are 12 residues in the CDR3. CDR3 in DNA: TGCAGTGCTGGGAGGGACGACTACGAGCAGTACTTC. Amino acids: CSAGRDDYEQYF.

This clonotype has only a few counts. The rearrangement uses TRBV29-1 and TRBJ2-5, with TRBD2 as a possible D gene (5 bases). The CDR3 has 13 residues. The germline V and J ends were trimmed by 6 bases and 6 bases, with 17 bases remaining between them. From germline, CDR1 is SQVTM and CDR2 ANQGSEA. The CDR3 region is CSVPIGVAQTQYF. CDR3 DNA: TGCAGCGTGCCAATCGGGGTCGCACAGACCCAGTACTTC.

The gene calls are TRBV12-3 or TRBV12-4 and TRBJ2-3; 11 bases are shared with TRBD2. This CDR3 has 15 amino acids. V was pared by 7 bases and J by 2 bases, with 5 bases of the junction left unmatched. CDR3 amino acids: CASKPGLAVTDTQYF. CDR3 nucleotides: TGTGCCAGCAAACCGGGACTAGCGGTCACAGATACGCAGTATTTT.

This clonotype was detected only a few times. The chain employs TRBV15 and TRBJ1-5; D gene unclear. The V end lost 3 bases, the J end lost 0 bases, and 12 bases lay between the germline ends. This CDR3 contains 16 residues. Germline CDR1 is LNHNV and CDR2 is YYDKDF (reference sequence). The CDR3: CATSRATAISNQPQHF. DNA for the CDR3: TGTGCCACCAGCAGGGCCACAGCCATTAGCAATCAGCCCCAGCATTTT. The full variable domain, with the rest looked up from reference TRBV15 and TRBJ1-5, is DAMVIQNPRYQVTQFGKPVTLSCSQTLNHNVMYWYQQKSSQAPKLLFHYYDKDFNNEADTPDNFQSRRPNTSFCFLDIRSPGLGDTAMYLCATSRATAISNQPQHFGDGTRLSIL.

The chain employs TRBV3-1 and TRBJ2-5, with D tentatively TRBD1 or TRBD2 (5 bases each). Trimming removed 1 base from V and 2 bases from J, with 8 bases in between. Germline loops: CDR1 LGHDT, CDR2 YNNKEL (reference sequence). The CDR3 totals 14 residues. The CDR3 reads CASSQGGNQETQYF. The CDR3 DNA is TGTGCCAGCAGCCAAGGGGGGAATCAAGAGACCCAGTACTTC.

Many counts were recorded for this clonotype. The chain joins TRBV7-3 to TRBJ2-1, with D perhaps TRBD1 (6 bases). V lost 4 bases to trimming and J lost 1 base, with 11 bases between them. This CDR3 has 15 amino acids. Germline V gene sequence: CDR1 SGHTA, CDR2 FQGTGA. For the CDR3, the DNA is TGTGCCAGCAGCTCGGGGACAACATCCTACAATGAGCAGTTCTTC. Translation: CASSSGTTSYNEQFF.

The chain joins TRBV11-3 to TRBJ2-7, with 11 bases identical to TRBD2. There are 16 residues in the CDR3. J gave up 4 bases and V 5 bases, and 10 bases lay outside the gene matches. Germline V CDR1 and CDR2: SGHNT, YENEEA. CDR3 in DNA: TGTGCCAGCAGCCTGGGTCGACTAGCGGGGTTGTACGAGCAGTACTTC. It specifies CASSLGRLAGLYEQYF.

The genes are TRBV7-2 and TRBJ2-3; D might be TRBD2 (5 bases). This CDR3 has 16 residues. Trimming removed 2 bases from V and 2 bases from J, with 14 bases in between. Germline CDR1 SGHTA, CDR2 FQGNSA. The CDR3 region has the DNA TGTGCCAGCAGCTTATTTTTAGGACTTCTCACAGATACGCAGTATTTT. Translation: CASSLFLGLLTDTQYF. Supplemented by reference TRBV7-2 and TRBJ2-3, the full variable domain reads GAGVSQSPSNKVTEKGKDVELRCDPISGHTALYWYRQSLGQGLEFLIYFQGNSAPDKSGLPSDRFSAERTGGSVSTLTIQRTQQEDSAVYLCASSLFLGLLTDTQYFGPGTRLTVL.

V gene TRBV18 combines with J gene TRBJ2-4; D not certain. This CDR3 contains 12 residues. V lost 4 bases and J lost 8, with 9 bases in between. Germline-derived CDR1 and CDR2 are KGHSH and LQKENI. As DNA, the CDR3 is TGTGCCAGCTCACGTGATGGGGACATTCAGTACTTC. Amino acids: CASSRDGDIQYF. Complete variable domain (other parts from reference TRBV18 and TRBJ2-4): NAGVMQNPRHLVRRRGQEARLRCSPMKGHSHVYWYRQLPEEGLKFMVYLQKENIIDESGMPKERFSAEFPKEGPSILRIQQVVRGDSAAYFCASSRDGDIQYFGAGTRLSVL.

The V call is TRBV2, the J call TRBJ2-7; a weak D match, TRBD1 (6 bases). Germline V CDR1 and CDR2: SNHLY, FYNNEI. This CDR3 has 14 residues. V was cut by 0 bases and J by 3 bases, with 9 bases left in between. CDR3 coding DNA: TGTGCCAGCAGTGAAGCTGGGGGCGTCTACGAGCAGTACTTC. Translating gives CASSEAGGVYEQYF.